This entry lists 15 T cell receptor beta chains sequenced from one sample in a study of Tregs in tolerant kidney transplant recipients. TCRdb keeps only in-frame clones here, not all; method: immunoSEQ multiplex PCR. The sample has around 70,000 clones; roughly 92% are singletons. Material: CD8+ T cells from blood, obtained before the transplant. The source of these receptors is a human donor who received a combined kidney and bone marrow transplant.

A word on this clone: A read error may produce the germline difference seen at one junction end. This CDR3 is also generated by other DNA sequences in the sample. This chain uses TRBV4-1 with TRBJ1-6; D gene uncertain. The length of the CDR3 is 14 residues. CDR1 is MGHRA and CDR2 is YSYEKL in the germline V gene. CDR3 region: CASSQIGDYSPLHF. DNA of the CDR3: TGCGCCAGCAGCCAAATAGGAGATTATTCCCCCCTCCACTTT.

This clone has a single count. The V gene is TRBV5-6, the J gene TRBJ2-1, with D tentatively TRBD2 (6 bases). The V gene lost 4 bases and the J gene lost 1 base, with 9 bases spanning the gap. Germline-derived CDR1 and CDR2 are SGHDT and YYEEEE. The CDR3 contains 14 residues. CDR3 amino acids: CASSISGSYNEQFF. DNA of the CDR3: TGTGCCAGCAGCATTAGCGGTTCCTACAATGAGCAGTTCTTC.

V gene TRBV28 combines with J gene TRBJ1-1, with TRBD1 identical over 7 bases. This CDR3 has 14 residues. CDR1 MDHEN and CDR2 SYDVKM come from the germline V gene. Losses at the gene ends were 6 bases for V and 8 bases for J; bases not matched to a gene: 12. The CDR3 loop reads CASRNDRERLEAFF. CDR3 in DNA: TGTGCCAGCAGAAACGACAGGGAGAGATTGGAAGCTTTCTTT. Based on the CDR3 plus reference TRBV28 and TRBJ1-1, the full variable domain is DVKVTQSSRYLVKRTGEKVFLECVQDMDHENMFWYRQDPGLGLRLIYFSYDVKMKEKGDIPEGYSVSREKKERFSLILESASTNQTSMYLCASRNDRERLEAFFGQGTRLTVV.

The chain is built from TRBV11-2 and TRBJ2-1, with 15 bases lining up with TRBD2. V was clipped by 5 bases and J by 4 bases; unmatched bases: 6. CDR3 length: 17 amino acids. Germline loops: CDR1 SGHAT, CDR2 FQNNGV. The CDR3 sequence is CASSVGLAGGLYNEQFF. CDR3 DNA: TGTGCCAGCAGCGTCGGACTAGCGGGGGGGCTGTACAATGAGCAGTTCTTC.

This clone appeared a single time. The rearrangement joins TRBV6-1 to TRBJ1-2; D may be TRBD1 (5 bases). CDR3 size: 15 residues. V lost 0 bases, J lost 4 bases, and 12 bases lay in between. The germline V gene encodes CDR1 MNHNS and CDR2 SASEGT. This CDR3 is CASSEATEGSYGYTF. Here the CDR3 DNA reads TGTGCCAGCAGTGAAGCGACAGAAGGGTCCTATGGCTACACCTTC.

The chain couples TRBV16 to TRBJ2-1, with 10 bases aligning to TRBD2. Trimming cost V 7 bases and J 3 bases; bases outside gene matches: 6. This CDR3 is built from 15 residues. CDR1 and CDR2 from the germline V gene are KGHSY and FQNENV. The CDR3 DNA is TGTGCCAGCACCACCGGGACTAGCGACTACAATGAGCAGTTCTTC. Translated: CASTTGTSDYNEQFF.

The chain couples TRBV4-3 to TRBJ2-7; D is undetermined. CDR1 is LGHNA and CDR2 is YSLEER in the germline V gene. The CDR3 has 15 residues. Trimming shortened V by 2 bases and J by 2 bases, and 13 bases separated the two germline ends. The DNA of the CDR3 is TGCGCCAGCAGCCAAATCAACAGCTTGGCCTACGAGCAGTACTTC. Protein sequence: CASSQINSLAYEQYF.

CDR3 in amino acids: CAIRVWDRGNYGYTF. Written as DNA, the CDR3 is TGTGCCATCAGAGTGTGGGACAGGGGTAACTATGGCTACACCTTC. V usage is TRBV10-3 and J usage is TRBJ1-2; 10 bases fit TRBD1. Trimming at V came to 6 bases and at J to 1 base, leaving 5 bases not matched to a gene. The germline CDR1 and CDR2 sequences are ENHRY and SYGVKD. There are 15 residues in the CDR3.

This clone has more than one count but fewer than ten. The CDR3 sequence: CSVESRDRANGYTF. The CDR3 DNA sequence: TGCAGCGTTGAGAGCCGGGACAGGGCGAACGGCTACACCTTC. V usage is TRBV29-1 and J usage is TRBJ1-2, with TRBD1 matching over 9 bases. The junction had 10 bases not matched to a gene; V was cut back by 3 bases and J by 8 bases. The CDR3 runs to 14 residues. Germline values: CDR1 SQVTM, CDR2 ANQGSEA.

The V call is TRBV9, the J call TRBJ2-2; 8 positions agree with TRBD1. The CDR3 extends over 19 amino acids. V lost 4 bases to trimming and J lost 2 bases; unmatched junction nucleotides: 16. From germline, CDR1 is SGDLS and CDR2 YYNGEE. DNA for the CDR3: TGTGCCAGCAGCACCCTAGACAGGGGCAGGACCCGTAACACCGGGGAGCTGTTTTTT. Its translation is CASSTLDRGRTRNTGELFF.

This chain joins TRBV7-6 and TRBJ1-2, with D tentatively TRBD1 (5 bases). Germline CDR1 is SGHVS and CDR2 is FNYEAQ. This CDR3 spans 13 amino acids. V gave up 5 bases and J gave up 7 bases, with 14 bases separating them. The chain's CDR3 is CASSKGTPGGYTF. CDR3 bases: TGTGCCAGCAGCAAAGGGACTCCGGGTGGCTACACCTTC.

V gene TRBV18 combines with J gene TRBJ1-1, with D perhaps matching TRBD1 (5 bases). There are 14 residues in the CDR3. From germline, CDR1 is KGHSH and CDR2 LQKENI. Trimming removed 10 bases at V and 6 bases at J, with 21 bases between. The CDR3 nucleotides read TGTGCCACCCTAGGGCCGAGGGGAGGCGCTGAAGCTTTCTTT. The encoded protein is CATLGPRGGAEAFF.

The chain has TRBV27 and TRBJ1-1; the D gene is possibly TRBD1 (5 bases). Trimming took 2 bases from V and 5 from J, leaving 9 bases between them. The germline gives CDR1 MNHEY, CDR2 SMNVEV (reference sequence). The CDR3 has 13 residues. CDR3 residues: CASSLTGRTEAFF. The CDR3 DNA is TGTGCCAGCAGTTTAACAGGTCGGACTGAAGCTTTCTTT.

This chain connects TRBV19 to TRBJ1-2, with a tentative D call TRBD1 (6 bases). There are 13 residues in the CDR3. V lost 7 bases, J lost 3 bases, and 12 bases lay in between. Germline V CDR1 and CDR2: LNHDA, SQIVND (reference sequence). Here the CDR3 reads CASTQGTYYGYTF. The CDR3 coding sequence is TGTGCCAGTACCCAGGGGACCTACTATGGCTACACCTTC.

Regarding this clone: Germline and junction disagree at one end, which may indicate a read error. Other DNA sequences within the sample encode an identical CDR3. The chain is built from TRBV28 and TRBJ1-6; TRBD1 agrees at 8 bases. The CDR3 totals 19 residues. Germline CDR1 reads MDHEN; CDR2 reads SYDVKM. This chain's CDR3 is CASSHTGDRGGSYNSPLHF. CDR3 DNA sequence: TGTGCCAGCAGTCACACGGGAGACAGGGGAGGATCCTATAATTCCCCCCTCCACTTT.